This T cell receptor beta chain appears in the sequencing data of a study of blood T cell repertoires in COVID-19. For this clone: Other DNA sequences in this specimen translate into the identical CDR3.

The V gene's germline CDR1 is LGHNA and CDR2 YSLEER. V lost 1 base, J lost 2 bases, and 9 bases lay in between. This CDR3 contains 14 residues. Original methodology: For nucleated cells, counts were estimated from reference gene primer amplification. Measured with immunoSEQ multiplex PCR; TCRdb has only the in-frame clones, and not every one. V, J and clone size are taken as reported in that table, and D and trimming were inferred from the DNA itself. In the table there are over 350,000 clones, approximately 90% of which are singletons. Participant ages covered roughly 18 to 89 years across about 22 US areas. Participants' reported clinical history set cohort assignment.

The chain couples TRBV4-3 to TRBJ2-7; D possibly corresponds to TRBD2 (7 bases). Specimen: PBMCs or T cells enriched from blood (not recorded which). The sequence was obtained from a woman in her 30s with acute COVID-19. The CDR3: CASSQGGGPYEQYF. The CDR3 bases are TGCGCCAGCAGCCAAGGGGGGGGGCCCTACGAGCAGTACTTC.